This T cell receptor beta chain was recorded in a study of T cells in Graves' hyperthyroidism and ophthalmopathy (dated by TCRdb to about 2019). In terms of the full investigation: Peripheral blood samples were taken at initial diagnosis, before any treatment was given. A discovery cohort of around 98 patients, fewer than 50 with Graves' ophthalmopathy and about 60 with stable Graves' hyperthyroidism, was used to find distinguishing TCR V-J signatures. Prospective prediction of ophthalmopathy was tested in an independent validation cohort consisting of 18 hyperthyroidism patients and more than 15 patients who later progressed to ophthalmopathy. For training and testing, the roughly 97 patients in the discovery cohort were randomly divided in a 7:3 ratio. Thyroid tissue and blood T-cell repertoires from more than five Graves' hyperthyroidism patients were also compared in the study. Following sampling, methimazole starting at 30 mg daily was given to hyperthyroidism patients, and high-dose intravenous methylprednisolone was given to ophthalmopathy patients. The paper reports TCR Vbeta CDR3 sequencing of some 140 peripheral blood samples: 43 ophthalmopathy, about 75 hyperthyroidism and approximately 17 progressor patients.

The investigation overall reported the following: Most expanded thyroid clonotypes (frequency above 0.001) were also detected in blood, a finding suggesting that blood repertoires may reflect thyroid immune responses. Sample size was not statistically predetermined, and investigators were not blinded to group allocation. In cross-validation, a model built on a 13 V-J signature told ophthalmopathy apart from stable hyperthyroidism with 85% to 90% sensitivity and about 81% specificity, and in testing the same model reached 80%/75%. In validation, progression to ophthalmopathy was predicted by the model with 65% to 71% sensitivity and under 85% specificity, a median of around 6.5 months before onset.

Hyperthyroidism patients were newly diagnosed, had a disease duration of under 2 months, and were aged 18 to 65 years. Any patient with an uncontrolled infection, another autoimmune disease, pregnancy or lactation was excluded. Clinical symptoms, serum thyroxine and TRAb, thyroid ultrasound, and orbital computed tomography formed the basis for the diagnoses. Blood from progressor patients was collected at the time of first diagnosis with hyperthyroidism, before any ophthalmopathy symptoms had appeared. PBMCs were isolated from 10 ml of fresh peripheral blood by Ficoll-Paque density gradient centrifugation. Patients classed as progressors first received a Graves' hyperthyroidism diagnosis and then went on to develop ophthalmopathy during follow-up. Total RNA was extracted using Trizol reagent, and RNA quality was assessed on an Agilent 2100 Bioanalyzer. This clonotype was found many times. What this receptor recognizes is not known. One base away there is no much larger clone; base qualities are not given.

The TCR beta CDR3 regions were amplified from the RNA transcripts. A first-round RT-PCR of the TCR CDR3 used the HTBI primer set with the Qiagen OneStep RT-PCR kit. A second multiplex PCR round built the libraries, followed by size selection and purification. Libraries were sequenced paired-end with 100 bp reads on an Illumina HiSeq2000. The study's processing was this. Raw data were processed with SOAPnuke, discarding reads with adapters, uncalled bases, mean Phred below 15, or no exact constant-primer or identifier match. High-quality paired reads were merged using COPE v1.2.5, and each unique nucleotide sequence was defined as a clonotype. Clonotypes were aligned to IMGT TRBV, TRBD and TRBJ reference segments using MiTCR v1.1. Only V-J combinations with frequency above 0.0001, covering 99.2% of repertoires, were analysed. The TCS score was defined as F50 (clonal expansion) divided by E x V (chaos), with BLOSUM62-based TCRdist calculated between CDR3 peptides within each V-J. Welch's t-statistics and random forest reduced fewer than 600 V-J features to about 13, which were used in a naive Bayes classifier (R e1071). TCRdb itself trimmed the public reads at Q25 with fastp, ran MiXCR and retained productive beta chains. CDR3 protein duplicates are merged, each entry listing the most common genes and DNA. The V and J calls shown here were made by TCRdb, not taken from the authors' results. The sample table lists roughly 250,000 distinct CDR3 sequences, 14% to 15% of them with a count of one. Together, the top ten hold more than 10% of the sample.

The origin of this receptor is a woman aged 40 to 50 with Graves' hyperthyroidism that later progressed to Graves' ophthalmopathy. The specimen sequenced was blood.

CDR3 protein: CASRADLSYDQPQHF. DNA sequence: TGTGCCAGCAGGGCGGACCTATCGTATGATCAGCCCCAGCATTTT. The V and J segments used are TRBV6-1 and TRBJ1-5, with the D gene not clear enough to name. V loses 6 bases, J loses 5 bases, and the germline ends lie 17 bases apart. CDR1 MNHNS and CDR2 SASEGT were looked up in the germline V gene. CDR3 length: 15 amino acids, cysteine to phenylalanine. Here the CDR3 DNA is all that survives: 45 bases in frame from base 1.